This T cell receptor beta chain stems from a study of blood T cell repertoires in COVID-19. Background on the study: Samples taken during acute and convalescent COVID-19 were collected in the United States, Italy and Spain. Sample material is recorded as cDNA or gDNA derived from T cells, B-cell-depleted T cells, or PBMCs.

The length of the CDR3 is 14 residues. V shed 6 bases, J shed 3 bases, and the junction held 5 bases outside the gene matches. Germline CDR1 is MNHEY and CDR2 is SVGAGI. Seattle patients were enrolled while actively infected and followed longitudinally. A few counts support this clone. Original processing methods: Scientists estimated how many nucleated cells there were by amplifying reference gene primers. Clones were read by immunoSEQ multiplex PCR, and TCRdb kept only the in-frame ones, dropping some. The D gene and trimming were derived from the DNA, and the V and J assignments and clone size from that table. The table shows about 300,000 clones, with about 87% occurring only once.

The specimen sequenced was peripheral blood. The TCR sequence derives from a woman aged 25 to 39 with COVID-19, enrolled during active disease. J is TRBJ1-5 and V is TRBV6-5, with 7 bases matching TRBD1. CDR3 sequence (DNA): TGTGCCAGCAGCCGGGACAGTTCCAATCAGCCCCAGCATTTT. Its translation: CASSRDSSNQPQHF.